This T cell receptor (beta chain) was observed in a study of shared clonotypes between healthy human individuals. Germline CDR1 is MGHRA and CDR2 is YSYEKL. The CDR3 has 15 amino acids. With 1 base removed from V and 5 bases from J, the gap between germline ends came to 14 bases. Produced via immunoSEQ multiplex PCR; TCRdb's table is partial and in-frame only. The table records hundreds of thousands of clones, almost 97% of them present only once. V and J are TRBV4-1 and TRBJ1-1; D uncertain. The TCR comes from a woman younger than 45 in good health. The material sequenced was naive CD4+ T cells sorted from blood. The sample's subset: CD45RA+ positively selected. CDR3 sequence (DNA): TGCGCCAGCAGCCAAGCCGGGCCCCGGAGGACTGAAGCTTTCTTT. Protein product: CASSQAGPRRTEAFF.